The sequence of this TCR beta chain was determined in a study of shared clonotypes between healthy human individuals. Repertoires were generated with immunoSEQ multiplex PCR, while TCRdb's copy carries only in-frame clones and drops some. Among roughly 450,000 clones, around 79% were seen once, and the ten largest hold over 10%. The germline V gene encodes CDR1 MGHDK and CDR2 SYGVNS. CDR3 size: 15 residues. Trimming took off 0 bases at V and 6 bases at J, with 11 bases between the two ends. This clone was seen a handful of times. This clonotype was sampled from a woman between 35 and 50 years old in good health. Some clones in this sample may be carry-over from other donors' samples. This rearrangement joins TRBV25-1 to TRBJ2-2; possible D gene TRBD2, 6 bases. The specimen sequenced was PBMCs. CDR3 protein: CASSEYRGGSGELFF. Written as DNA, the CDR3 is TGTGCCAGCAGTGAATATCGGGGAGGCTCCGGGGAGCTGTTTTTT.